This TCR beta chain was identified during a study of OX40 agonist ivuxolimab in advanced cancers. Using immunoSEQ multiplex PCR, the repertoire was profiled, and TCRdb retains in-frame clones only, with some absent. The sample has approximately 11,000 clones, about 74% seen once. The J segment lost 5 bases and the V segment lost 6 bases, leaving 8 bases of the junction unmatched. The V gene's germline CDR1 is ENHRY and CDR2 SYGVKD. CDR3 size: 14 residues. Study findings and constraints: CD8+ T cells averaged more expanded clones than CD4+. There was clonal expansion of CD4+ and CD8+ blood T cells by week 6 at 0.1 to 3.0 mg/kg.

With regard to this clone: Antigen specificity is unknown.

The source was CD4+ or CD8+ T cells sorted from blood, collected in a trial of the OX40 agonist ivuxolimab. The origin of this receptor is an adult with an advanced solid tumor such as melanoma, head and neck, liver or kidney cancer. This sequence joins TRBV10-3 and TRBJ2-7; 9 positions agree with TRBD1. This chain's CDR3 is CAIRDPGQGDEQYF. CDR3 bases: TGTGCCATCAGGGACCCGGGACAGGGCGACGAGCAGTACTTC.